The entry that follows covers one TCR beta chain sequence. The source of the sample is a study of blood T cell repertoires in COVID-19. Turning to the study itself: Whether acute or convalescent, the COVID-19 samples came from the United States, Italy and Spain. T cells, B-cell-depleted T cells, or PBMCs provided the cDNA or gDNA that served as material.

V lost 4 bases, J lost 5 bases, and 17 bases lay in between. CDR3 length equals 15 residues. CDR1 is SEHNR and CDR2 is FQNEAQ in the germline V gene (reference sequence). Here immunoSEQ multiplex PCR was the method, and the copy in TCRdb shows in-frame clones only, minus some. The data show under 300,000 clones, 82% seen once. V usage is TRBV7-9 and J usage is TRBJ1-2; weak D call: TRBD1 (5 bases). The TCR comes from a woman older than 75 with active or convalescent COVID-19. Specimen: peripheral blood. CDR3 nucleotides: TGTGCCAGCAGCTCGCCCACCGGGGGATTGTATGGCTACACCTTC. Translated: CASSSPTGGLYGYTF. Full variable domain (rest looked up from reference TRBV7-9 and TRBJ1-2): DTGVSQNPRHKITKRGQNVTFRCDPISEHNRLYWYRQTLGQGPEFLTYFQNEAQLEKSRLLSDRFSAERPKGSFSTLEIQRTEQGDSAMYLCASSSPTGGLYGYTFGSGTRLTVV.